The rows below give T cell receptor beta chains drawn from one sample of a study of siplizumab effects on memory and regulatory T cells. The table came from immunoSEQ multiplex PCR; TCRdb's copy has only in-frame clones and leaves some out. The sample carries approximately 91,000 clones, 95% recorded once. Sample: CD8+ T cells sorted from blood. These receptors originate from a human donor in good health. Each CDR3 is given with its conserved first and last residue. Each record gives: clone size, D gene, J gene, V gene, CDR3 protein, CDR3 DNA. A D gene is named only where the DNA matches it firmly. Expanded clones are given a class, and other clones once, few, many or no size at all.

. . TRBJ2-1 TRBV7-9 CASRPTRDISYNEQFF TGTGCCAGCAGGCCGACTAGGGACATCTCCTACAATGAGCAGTTCTTC
. . TRBJ2-7 TRBV7-2 CASSLEESYEQYF TGTGCCAGCAGCTTAGAGGAATCCTACGAGCAGTACTTC
. TRBD1 TRBJ1-2 TRBV6-1 CASSEGDSGGYGYTF TGTGCCAGCAGTGAAGGGGACAGCGGTGGCTATGGCTACACCTTC
. . TRBJ2-1 TRBV7-6 CASSPGPSQQFF TGTGCCAGCAGCCCGGGACCCTCACAGCAGTTCTTC
. . TRBJ1-1 TRBV29-1 CSVGQVPEAFF TGCAGCGTTGGACAGGTCCCTGAAGCTTTCTTT
few . TRBJ2-1 TRBV10-3 CAISESNEQFF TGTGCCATCAGTGAGTCGAATGAGCAGTTCTTC
once TRBD2 TRBJ2-5 TRBV6-5 CASSSGVGGETQYF TGTGCCAGCAGTAGCGGGGTAGGCGGAGAGACCCAGTACTTC
. . TRBJ1-1 TRBV4-1 CASSLLLAGASGTEAFF TGCGCCAGCAGCTTGTTACTCGCGGGGGCCTCCGGCACTGAAGCTTTCTTT
few . TRBJ2-5 TRBV15 CATSTRTDQETQYF TGTGCCACCAGCACAAGGACGGACCAAGAGACCCAGTACTTC
. TRBD2 TRBJ2-7 TRBV19 CASSIVSSGSYEQYF TGTGCCAGTAGTATAGTTTCTAGCGGGAGCTACGAGCAGTACTTC
. . TRBJ2-1 TRBV21-1 CASSKRGAAGVCNEQFF TGTGCCAGCAGCAAACGAGGGGCAGCGGGAGTGTGCAATGAGCAGTTCTTC
. TRBD2 TRBJ2-2 TRBV10-2 CASKTPWEGNTGELFF TGCGCCAGCAAGACCCCGTGGGAGGGCAACACCGGGGAGCTGTTTTTT
. TRBD1 TRBJ2-7 TRBV27 CASSLFPPDRVTYEQYF TGTGCCAGCAGTTTATTTCCCCCCGACAGGGTAACCTACGAGCAGTACTTC
once TRBD2 TRBJ2-1 TRBV11-2 CASSLTSGTSYNEQFF TGTGCCAGCAGCCTAACAAGCGGGACTTCCTACAATGAGCAGTTCTTC
. TRBD2 TRBJ2-1 TRBV19 CASSHTSGGSYNEQFF TGTGCCAGTAGTCACACTAGCGGGGGCTCCTACAATGAGCAGTTCTTC
. TRBD2 TRBJ2-1 TRBV19 CASSIVAGDNEQFF TGTGCCAGTAGTATCGTAGCGGGAGACAATGAGCAGTTCTTC
once . TRBJ1-5 TRBV27 CASSLTTASYQPQHF TGTGCCAGCAGCTTGACTACAGCGAGTTACCAGCCCCAGCATTTT
. TRBD1 TRBJ1-1 TRBV7-9 CASNQGAQNTEAFF TGTGCCAGCAACCAGGGGGCGCAGAACACTGAAGCTTTCTTT
. TRBD2 TRBJ2-3 TRBV11-2 CASSLPRTSGRSDTQYF TGTGCCAGCAGCTTACCTCGGACTAGCGGGAGGTCAGATACGCAGTATTTT
. . TRBJ2-1 TRBV15 CATSTARYNEQFF TGTGCCACCAGCACTGCGCGATACAATGAGCAGTTCTTC
. TRBD2 TRBJ2-7 TRBV4-1 CASSQVTSGFYEQYF TGCGCCAGCAGCCAAGTAACTAGCGGGTTCTACGAGCAGTACTTC
. . TRBJ1-1 TRBV27 CASSFSGPGFLKRPEAFF TGTGCCAGCAGTTTCTCGGGGCCAGGGTTTCTAAAGAGGCCTGAAGCTTTCTTT
once . TRBJ2-3 TRBV7-9 CASSAEGRGPRYF TGTGCCAGCAGCGCGGAGGGCCGGGGCCCTAGGTATTTT
. . TRBJ2-3 TRBV10-3 CAISEEQGTRVTQYF TGTGCCATCAGTGAGGAGCAGGGAACAAGGGTTACGCAGTATTTT
. . TRBJ2-5 TRBV28 CASSNFGGGMETQYF TGTGCCAGCAGTAACTTTGGGGGCGGGATGGAGACCCAGTACTTC
. TRBD1 TRBJ2-7 TRBV5-1 CASSLSRDRPQGHYEQYF TGCGCCAGCAGCCTGTCCCGGGACAGGCCCCAAGGCCACTACGAGCAGTACTTC
. TRBD1 TRBJ2-5 TRBV13 CASSQTGEETQYF TGTGCCAGCAGCCAGACAGGGGAAGAGACCCAGTACTTC
. . TRBJ2-7 TRBV27 CASSLSWRPHLEQYF TGTGCCAGCAGTTTATCCTGGCGACCCCATCTCGAGCAGTACTTC
. . TRBJ1-4 TRBV29-1 CSVEGKDGPDRKLFF TGCAGCGTTGAAGGCAAGGACGGACCGGATAGAAAACTGTTTTTT
. . TRBJ2-7 TRBV28 CASSELAGRWEQYF TGTGCCAGCAGCGAATTGGCGGGAAGGTGGGAGCAGTACTTC
. TRBD2 TRBJ2-7 TRBV6-6 CASSVAGGAYEQYF TGTGCCAGCAGTGTAGCGGGAGGGGCCTACGAGCAGTACTTC
. . TRBJ2-7 TRBV9 CASSVGGSESSYEQYF TGTGCCAGCAGCGTAGGGGGTAGCGAAAGCTCCTACGAGCAGTACTTC
. . TRBJ2-7 TRBV5-6 CASSLEGSGQYF TGTGCCAGCAGCTTGGAGGGCTCGGGGCAGTACTTC
. TRBD1 TRBJ2-7 TRBV6-6 CAGSYEGADYEQYF TGTGCCGGCAGTTACGAGGGGGCTGACTACGAGCAGTACTTC
. . TRBJ2-7 TRBV4-1 CASSQDFVGQPYEQYF TGCGCCAGCAGCCAAGATTTCGTCGGCCAGCCCTACGAGCAGTACTTC
. . TRBJ2-7 TRBV19 CASSIVGGSYEQYF TGTGCCAGTAGTATTGTTGGGGGCTCCTACGAGCAGTACTTC
. . TRBJ2-2 TRBV19 CASSIGFGGELFF TGTGCCAGTAGTATTGGATTCGGCGGGGAGCTGTTTTTT
. . TRBJ2-5 TRBV19 CASSIVDSWETQYF TGTGCCAGTAGTATAGTTGATAGCTGGGAGACCCAGTACTTC
. . TRBJ2-3 TRBV5-5 CASSLSSGLSDTQYF TGTGCCAGCAGCTTGTCCTCGGGGCTGTCGGATACGCAGTATTTT
once . TRBJ2-3 TRBV5-6 CASSLDSTDTQYF TGTGCCAGCAGCTTGGATAGCACAGATACGCAGTATTTT
. TRBD1 TRBJ1-1 TRBV4-1 CASSYLRQGAAKNTEAFF TGCGCCAGCAGCTACCTACGACAGGGGGCGGCGAAGAACACTGAAGCTTTCTTT
once . TRBJ2-7 TRBV27 CASSSQLSYEQYF TGTGCCAGCAGTTCTCAACTCTCCTACGAGCAGTACTTC
. . TRBJ2-5 TRBV12-5 CASGLSRYQETQYF TGTGCTAGTGGTTTGTCCAGGTACCAAGAGACCCAGTACTTC